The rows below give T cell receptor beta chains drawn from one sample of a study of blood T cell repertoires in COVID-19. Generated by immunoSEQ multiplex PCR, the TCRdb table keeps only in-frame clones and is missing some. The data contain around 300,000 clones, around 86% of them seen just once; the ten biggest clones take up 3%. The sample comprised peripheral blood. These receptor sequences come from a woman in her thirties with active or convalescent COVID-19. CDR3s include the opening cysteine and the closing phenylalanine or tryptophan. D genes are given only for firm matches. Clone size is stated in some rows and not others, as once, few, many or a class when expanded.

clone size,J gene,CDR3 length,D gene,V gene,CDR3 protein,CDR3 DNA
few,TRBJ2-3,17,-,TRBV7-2,CASSLPKRGGWGDTQYF,TGTGCCAGCAGCTTACCGAAACGGGGTGGGTGGGGAGATACGCAGTATTTT
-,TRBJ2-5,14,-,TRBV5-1,CASSLDSSQETQYF,TGCGCCAGCAGCTTGGACAGCTCCCAAGAGACCCAGTACTTC
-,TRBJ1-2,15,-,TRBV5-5,CASSYTPGGRLFNTF,TGTGCCAGCAGCTATACTCCCGGCGGGCGTCTGTTTAACACCTTC
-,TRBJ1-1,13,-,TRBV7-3,CASSLMVDTEAFF,TGTGCCAGCAGCTTAATGGTAGACACTGAAGCTTTCTTT
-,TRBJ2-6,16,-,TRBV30,CAWRGGLGSGANVLTF,TGTGCCTGGAGAGGGGGTTTGGGCTCTGGGGCCAACGTCCTGACTTTC
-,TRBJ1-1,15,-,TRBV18,CASSPPSGMNTEAFF,TGTGCCAGCTCACCACCGAGCGGCATGAACACTGAAGCTTTCTTT
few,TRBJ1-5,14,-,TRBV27,CASSFDTLGQPQHF,TGTGCCAGCAGTTTTGACACCCTCGGTCAGCCCCAGCATTTT
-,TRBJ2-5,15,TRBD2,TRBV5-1,CASAVLAGGDETQYF,TGCGCCAGCGCCGTACTAGCGGGGGGGGACGAGACCCAGTACTTC
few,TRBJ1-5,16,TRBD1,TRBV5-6,CASSLGRTGAFQPQHF,TGTGCCAGCAGCTTGGGTCGGACAGGGGCATTTCAGCCCCAGCATTTT
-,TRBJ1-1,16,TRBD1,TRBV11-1,CASSSPRGSGETEAFF,TGTGCCAGCAGCTCGCCCAGGGGGTCGGGGGAGACTGAAGCTTTCTTT
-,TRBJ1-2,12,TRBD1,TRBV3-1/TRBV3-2,CASSPRGQGPTF,TGTGCCAGCAGCCCCCGAGGACAGGGGCCCACCTTC
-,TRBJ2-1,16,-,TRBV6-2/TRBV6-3,CASSPLTGGPYNEQFF,TGTGCCAGCAGTCCCCTAACGGGGGGCCCCTACAATGAGCAGTTCTTC
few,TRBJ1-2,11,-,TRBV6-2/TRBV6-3,CASSRREGYTF,TGTGCCAGCAGCCGCCGGGAGGGTTACACCTTC
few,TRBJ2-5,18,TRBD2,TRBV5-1,CASIPGTSGVVGQETQYF,TGCGCCAGCATCCCGGGGACTAGCGGGGTCGTTGGGCAAGAGACCCAGTACTTC
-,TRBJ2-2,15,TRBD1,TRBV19,CASSFGQGTTGELFF,TGTGCCAGTAGCTTTGGACAGGGGACGACCGGGGAGCTGTTTTTT
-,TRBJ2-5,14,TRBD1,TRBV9,CASSVATGKETQYF,TGTGCCAGCAGCGTAGCGACAGGGAAAGAGACCCAGTACTTC
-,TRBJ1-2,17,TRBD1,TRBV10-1,CASRETGFGKSNYGYTF,TGCGCCAGCAGGGAGACAGGGTTTGGGAAGTCTAACTATGGCTACACCTTC
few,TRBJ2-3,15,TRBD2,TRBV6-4,CASNLTSGSTDTQYF,TGTGCCAGCAACCTCACTAGCGGCAGCACAGATACGCAGTATTTT
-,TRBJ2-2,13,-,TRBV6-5,CASRVTGAGELFF,TGTGCCAGTCGGGTCACCGGGGCCGGGGAGCTGTTTTTT
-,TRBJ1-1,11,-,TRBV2,CAVNRRAEAFF,TGTGCCGTAAATCGGAGGGCTGAAGCTTTCTTT
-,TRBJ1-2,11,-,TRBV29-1,CSVSTVYGYTF,TGCAGCGTGTCGACAGTCTATGGCTACACCTTC
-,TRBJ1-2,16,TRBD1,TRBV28,CASSSPGTGTTYGYTF,TGTGCCAGCAGTTCCCCCGGGACAGGGACTACCTATGGCTACACCTTC
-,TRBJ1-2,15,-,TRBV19,CASSISVGREHGYTF,TGTGCCAGTAGTATATCCGTGGGGAGGGAGCATGGCTACACCTTC
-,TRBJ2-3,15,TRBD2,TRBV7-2,CASSATSARTDTQYF,TGTGCCAGCAGCGCTACTAGCGCTAGGACAGATACGCAGTATTTT
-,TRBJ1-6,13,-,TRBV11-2,CASSLDNNSPLHF,TGTGCCAGCAGCTTAGACAATAATTCACCCCTCCACTTT
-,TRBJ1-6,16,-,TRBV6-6,CASSPHGATYNSPLHF,TGTGCCAGCAGTCCCCATGGGGCTACCTATAATTCACCCCTCCACTTT
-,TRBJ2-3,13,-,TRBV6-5,CASSQTETDTQYF,TGTGCCAGCAGTCAGACAGAAACAGATACGCAGTATTTT